In this sample, the clone carrying this T cell receptor beta chain turned up many times. This specimen belongs to a study of T-cell reconstitution after alpha-beta-depleted transplantation in children. The CDR3 consists of 17 residues. V dropped 5 bases and J dropped 4 bases, with 18 bases sitting between them. The germline V gene has CDR1 SGHTA and CDR2 FQGNSA. The library targeted TCRbeta and was prepared with unique molecular identifiers. TCRdb itself ran the PCR reads through MiXCR, one entry per CDR3 protein. The table lists 240,000 or so distinct CDR3 sequences, approximately 12% of them singletons.

The TCR comes from a human donor who donated a stem cell graft to a child with acute lymphoblastic leukemia. The sample here was PBMCs from the stem cell graft donor, taken from the stem cell graft. The V gene is TRBV7-2, the J gene TRBJ2-6; D gene uncertain. As DNA, the CDR3 is TGTGCCAGCAGCGCCCTGGGCGGTTCTTGGGGGGCCAACGTCCTGACTTTC. This codes for CASSALGGSWGANVLTF. The full variable domain, completed using reference TRBV7-2 and TRBJ2-6, is GAGVSQSPSNKVTEKGKDVELRCDPISGHTALYWYRQSLGQGLEFLIYFQGNSAPDKSGLPSDRFSAERTGGSVSTLTIQRTQQEDSAVYLCASSALGGSWGANVLTFGAGSRLTVL.